This T cell receptor (beta chain) derives from a study of tumor-infiltrating lymphocytes in localized non-small cell lung cancer. The protocol was immunoSEQ multiplex PCR, while the TCRdb copy is restricted to in-frame clones and leaves out a portion. This table has about 12,000 clones, 60% to 85% appearing once. Of note for this clone: The antigen is not known.

The study, taken as a whole, reports: T-cell fraction did not differ between immunotypes IM1 and IM2.

Germline assignment: CDR1 LGHNA and CDR2 YNFKEQ. This CDR3 is 16 amino acids long. V was pared by 1 base and J by 0 bases, with 10 bases between. The specimen was lung tumor tissue. The genes are TRBV4-2 and TRBJ2-4; D tentatively fits TRBD1 or TRBD2 (5 bases each). This sequence was found in a human donor with non-small cell lung cancer. The CDR3 region has the DNA TGTGCCAGCAGCCAAGTCGGGGACCTAGCCAAAAACATTCAGTACTTC. As protein: CASSQVGDLAKNIQYF.